The sequence of this T cell receptor beta chain was determined in a study of CD8 T cells in Susac syndrome. With V trimmed by 2 bases and J by 3 bases, 0 bases remained unmatched. The length of the CDR3 is 15 residues. Germline V lookup: CDR1 SGHRS, CDR2 YFSETQ. cDNA came from around 0.5 to 1 ug RNA primed by random hexamers. Amplification of TCR beta CDR3 used immunoSEQ multiplex PCR across 54 Vbeta and 13 Jbeta. Each CDR3 protein is one row after TCRdb ran MiXCR on the immunoSEQ multiplex PCR reads. The sample comprises around 62,000 distinct CDR3 sequences, about 92% of which are singletons, and 0.15% to 0.25% rests with the top ten. The authors sequenced TCR beta from blood CD8+ and CD4+ T cells. FACS enriched CD8+ TEMRA cells, while bulk CD8+ and CD4+ were negatively isolated.

The sequence came from a human donor in good health. This chain connects TRBV5-1 to TRBJ2-1; 12 nucleotides match TRBD2. The material sequenced was CD8+ T cells from PBMCs. Written as DNA, the CDR3 is TGCGCCAGCAGCTTACTAGCGGGGGGCTACAATGAGCAGTTCTTC. It translates to CASSLLAGGYNEQFF.